This TCR beta chain was documented in a study of blood T cells in healthy people across ages. Whole-study results and caveats: Higher diversity, along with more naive CD4+ cells, distinguished long-lived donors from aged donors. Researchers report that TCR beta diversity correlated strongly with naive T cell percentage.

Individuals who donated were healthy Caucasians from Russia aged about 6 to 100. Total RNA was extracted at no less than 5 micrograms per sample. Together with a sample-barcoded 5' primer, a J-beta primer mix was included in a second PCR lasting about 7 to 11 cycles. TCRdb re-called the 5' RACE reads with MiXCR, one entry per CDR3 protein. The repertoire holds about 1.5 million distinct CDR3 sequences, with roughly 43% as singletons. Concerning this clonotype itself: Its antigen is not identified.

Germline CDR1 and CDR2: SQVTM and ANQGSEA. The V end lost 4 bases, the J end lost 2 bases, and 8 bases lay between the germline ends. CDR3 size: 13 residues. The chain couples TRBV29-1 to TRBJ2-2, with D possibly matching TRBD1 (5 bases). Input material: blood. The receptor comes from a woman younger than 35 in good health. DNA of the CDR3: TGCAGCGTTGGACAGATTAACACCGGGGAGCTGTTTTTT. Its translation is CSVGQINTGELFF.